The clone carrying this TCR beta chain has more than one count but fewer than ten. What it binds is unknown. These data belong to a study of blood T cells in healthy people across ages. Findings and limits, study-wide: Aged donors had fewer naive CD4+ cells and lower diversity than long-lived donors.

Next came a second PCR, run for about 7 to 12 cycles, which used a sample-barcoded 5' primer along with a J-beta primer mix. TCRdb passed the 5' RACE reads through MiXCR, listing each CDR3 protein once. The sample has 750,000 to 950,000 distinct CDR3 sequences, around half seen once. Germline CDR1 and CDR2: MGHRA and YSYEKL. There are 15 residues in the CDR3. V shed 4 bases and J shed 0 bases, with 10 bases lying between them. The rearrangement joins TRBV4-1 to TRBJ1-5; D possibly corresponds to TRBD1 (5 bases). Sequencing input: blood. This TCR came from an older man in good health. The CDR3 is CASSPRDGSNQPQHF. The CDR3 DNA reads TGCGCCAGCAGCCCGCGGGACGGTAGCAATCAGCCCCAGCATTTT.